The clone carrying this TCR beta chain was detected a few times. This specimen belongs to a study of T-cell reconstitution after alpha-beta-depleted transplantation in children. Preparation of the TCRbeta library was carried out with unique molecular identifiers. Each CDR3 protein is one row after TCRdb ran MiXCR on the PCR reads. The table lists hundreds of thousands of distinct CDR3 sequences, over 15% of them singletons. The CDR3 extends over 16 amino acids. Losses at the gene ends were 3 bases for V and 6 bases for J; bases not matched to a gene: 12. Germline lookup yields CDR1 SGDLS and CDR2 YYNGEE.

The rearrangement uses TRBV9 and TRBJ2-1, with 7 bases matching TRBD1. Sequenced material: PBMCs from the stem cell graft donor, taken from the stem cell graft. The origin of this receptor is a human donor who donated a stem cell graft to a child with acute myeloid leukemia. The CDR3 nucleotides are TGTGCCAGCAGCGCGATCACCGACAGGGTCCTCAATGAGCAGTTCTTC. The encoded protein is CASSAITDRVLNEQFF.